A selection of T cell receptor beta chains follows, all from one sample in a study of T cells in Graves' hyperthyroidism and ophthalmopathy. Via MiXCR, TCRdb re-called the multiplex PCR reads, giving one row per CDR3 protein. This repertoire shows roughly 500,000 distinct CDR3 sequences, about 15% found once; its top ten account for roughly 6.2%. Sequenced material: blood. These receptors all stem from a woman in her 30s with Graves' hyperthyroidism that later progressed to Graves' ophthalmopathy. Both conserved end residues are part of each CDR3. Fields, in order: V gene, clone size, J gene, D gene, CDR3 DNA, CDR3 protein. D genes are given only for firm matches. Clone size is shown for a subset of rows, as once, few, many or a class of expanded clone.

>TRBV20-1|few|TRBJ1-1|TRBD1
TGCAGTGCTAGACCCGGGACAGAAGAAGCTTTCTTT
CSARPGTEEAFF
>TRBV11-3|many|TRBJ2-5|.
TGTGCCAGCAGCCCCCCCGACAGCCAAGAGACCCAGTACTTC
CASSPPDSQETQYF
>TRBV5-6|few|TRBJ1-1|.
TGTGCCAGCAGCCCAGATGGGGGGAACACTGAAGCTTTCTTT
CASSPDGGNTEAFF
>TRBV2|many|TRBJ1-1|TRBD1
TGTGCCAGCAGCGAGCGGACAGGGGGGAGAACTGAAGCTTTCTTT
CASSERTGGRTEAFF
>TRBV10-1|.|TRBJ2-1|TRBD2
TGCGCCAGCAGTGAATCGACTAGCGGGGGGCCCTACAATGAGCAGTTCTTC
CASSESTSGGPYNEQFF
>TRBV2|many|TRBJ2-6|.
TGTGCCAGCAGTGACGACAGGCCCTCTGGGGCCAACGTCCTGACTTTC
CASSDDRPSGANVLTF
>TRBV6-1|many|TRBJ2-1|TRBD2
TGTGCCAGCAGTCCCCTAGCGGGAATTTACAATGAGCAGTTCTTC
CASSPLAGIYNEQFF
>TRBV27|many|TRBJ1-4|.
TGTGCCAGCAGTTTATCTGGGGGCGGTAATGAAAAACTGTTTTTT
CASSLSGGGNEKLFF
>TRBV20-1|.|TRBJ2-3|.
TGCAGTGCCACCTGGGACTTCAGCACAGATACGCAGTATTTT
CSATWDFSTDTQYF
>TRBV6-2/TRBV6-3|.|TRBJ1-2|.
TGTGCCAGCAGCCAAGGGCAACGCTATGGCTACACCTTC
CASSQGQRYGYTF
>TRBV20-1|.|TRBJ2-7|.
TGCAGTGCTATTCCAGCCAACTACGAGCAGTACTTC
CSAIPANYEQYF
>TRBV4-1|many|TRBJ2-3|.
TGCGCCAGCAGCCAAGAGAGGCCAACCGCGCAGTATTTT
CASSQERPTAQYF
>TRBV7-6|.|TRBJ2-4|TRBD2
TGTGCCAGCAGCCTAACGGGGGGGCTGGCCAAAAACATTCAGTACTTC
CASSLTGGLAKNIQYF
>TRBV27|.|TRBJ2-7|.
TGTGCCAGCAGCTCCAGTATTGAAGTCGAGCAGTACTTC
CASSSSIEVEQYF
>TRBV7-9|.|TRBJ1-1|TRBD1
TGTGCCAGCAGGACCGACAGGGATTTCGGCACTGAAGCTTTCTTT
CASRTDRDFGTEAFF
>TRBV7-9|many|TRBJ1-4|.
TGTGCCAGCAGCGAAAGACAGGCAACTAATGAAAAACTGTTTTTT
CASSERQATNEKLFF
>TRBV4-1|.|TRBJ2-7|.
TGCGCCAGCAGCAATGACTGGGGCTCCTACGAGCAGTACTTC
CASSNDWGSYEQYF
>TRBV7-3|.|TRBJ2-5|.
TGTGCCAGCAGCTTGGACACGGGAAAGACCCAGTACTTC
CASSLDTGKTQYF
>TRBV19|many|TRBJ2-2|.
TGTGCCAGTAGTATAGGTCGTAGGTCGAACACCGGGGAGCTGTTTTTT
CASSIGRRSNTGELFF
>TRBV11-2|many|TRBJ1-1|.
TGTGCCACCTCTGCCACCCAGGGAATGAACACTGAAGCTTTCTTT
CATSATQGMNTEAFF
>TRBV18|.|TRBJ1-1|.
TGTGCCAGCTCACGAACAGGGAGTCAGACTGAAGCTTTCTTT
CASSRTGSQTEAFF
>TRBV7-2|many|TRBJ1-1|.
TGTGCCAGCAGCCCCCTGAGAGACAGGAACACTGAAGCTTTCTTT
CASSPLRDRNTEAFF
>TRBV6-2/TRBV6-3|many|TRBJ2-5|.
TGTGCCAGCAGTTATGCTAGCCACCAAGAGACCCAGTACTTC
CASSYASHQETQYF
>TRBV19|.|TRBJ1-5|.
TGTGCCGCGAGAGGGAGTCTCTTTAGCAATCAGCCCCAGCATTTT
CAARGSLFSNQPQHF
>TRBV30|many|TRBJ2-1|.
TGTGCCTGGAGTGATCACAGGGCCACCTACAATGAGCAGTTCTTC
CAWSDHRATYNEQFF
>TRBV6-1|many|TRBJ1-5|.
TGTGCCAGCAGCAGGCCCGCGGATGGCAATCAGCCCCAGCATTTT
CASSRPADGNQPQHF
>TRBV4-2|few|TRBJ2-7|TRBD2
TGTGCCAGCAGCCGAGCCGCGGGGGGGCAGTACTTC
CASSRAAGGQYF
>TRBV6-1|.|TRBJ2-7|.
TGTGCCACCTACTTGGCAGGGCCCTACGAGCAGTACTTC
CATYLAGPYEQYF
>TRBV28|many|TRBJ2-6|.
TGTGCCAGCAGTTTAACTGGACAGCTACTCAACGTCCTGACTTTC
CASSLTGQLLNVLTF
>TRBV10-3|many|TRBJ2-5|TRBD1
TGTGCCATCAGTGGGACAGGGGGGCCGTGGGAGACCCAGTACTTC
CAISGTGGPWETQYF
>TRBV7-9|.|TRBJ1-6|.
TGTGCCAGCAGCCCCGCGTCGCCCCTCCACTTT
CASSPASPLHF
>TRBV11-2|.|TRBJ2-2|TRBD2
TGTGCCAGCAGCCTAGTGACTAGCACAAACACCGGGGAGCTGTTTTTT
CASSLVTSTNTGELFF
>TRBV10-1|.|TRBJ1-5|.
TGCGCCAGCAGAGAGACAGTTAGCAATCAGCCCCAGCATTTT
CASRETVSNQPQHF
>TRBV27|many|TRBJ2-5|TRBD2
TGTGCCAGATCGGGACTAGCGGAAGAGAGGAGCCAGTACTTC
CARSGLAEERSQYF
>TRBV14|many|TRBJ1-1|.
TGTGCCAGCAGCCAAGAAGCGATTGGGGGGGAAGCTTTCTTT
CASSQEAIGGEAFF